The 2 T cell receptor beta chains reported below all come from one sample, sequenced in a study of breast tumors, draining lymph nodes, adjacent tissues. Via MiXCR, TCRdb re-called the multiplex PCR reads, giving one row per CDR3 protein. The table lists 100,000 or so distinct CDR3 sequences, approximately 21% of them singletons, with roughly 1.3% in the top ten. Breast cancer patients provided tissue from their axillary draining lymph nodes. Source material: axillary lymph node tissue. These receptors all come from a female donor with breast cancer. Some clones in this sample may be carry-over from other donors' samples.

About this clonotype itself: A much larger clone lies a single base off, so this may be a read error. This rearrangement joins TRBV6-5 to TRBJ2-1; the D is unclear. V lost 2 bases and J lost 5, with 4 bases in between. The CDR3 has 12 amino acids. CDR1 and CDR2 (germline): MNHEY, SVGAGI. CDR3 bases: TGTGCCAGCAGTTACAACAACAATGAGCAGTTCTTC. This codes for CASSYNNNEQFF.

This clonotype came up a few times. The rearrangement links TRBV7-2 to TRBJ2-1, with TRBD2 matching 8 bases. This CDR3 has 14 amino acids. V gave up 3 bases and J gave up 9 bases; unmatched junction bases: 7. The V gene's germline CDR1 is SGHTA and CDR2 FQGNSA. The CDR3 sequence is CASSFGGGETEQFF. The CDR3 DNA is TGTGCCAGCAGCTTCGGGGGGGGGGAGACTGAGCAGTTCTTC.